A selection of T cell receptor beta chains follows, all from one sample in a study of vaccination and CD4 T cells after COVID-19. Using its own MiXCR run on the PCR reads, TCRdb lists one record per CDR3 protein. The sample includes some 18,000 distinct CDR3 sequences, around 52% seen only once; the top ten take roughly 15%. For these receptors, no antigen is known. The sequences come from CD4+ T cells from blood, cultured in vitro, collected before SARS-CoV-2 vaccination. The receptors stem from a human donor who had recovered from COVID-19. Both conserved end residues are part of each CDR3. The D gene is left open where the match is weak. Expanded clones get a size class; other rows say once, few or many, or leave the size out.

-	TRBV5-1	TRBD1	TRBJ2-7	CASSSGTGGSYEQYF	TGCGCCAGCAGCTCGGGGACAGGGGGTAGCTACGAGCAGTACTTC
-	TRBV20-1	TRBD1	TRBJ1-5	CSADPNRGLPYSNQPQHF	TGCAGTGCTGACCCAAACAGGGGCCTGCCATATAGCAATCAGCCCCAGCATTTT
-	TRBV20-1	-	TRBJ2-2	CSARGSGTNTGELFF	TGCAGTGCTAGAGGGTCAGGGACGAACACCGGGGAGCTGTTTTTT
-	TRBV20-1	-	TRBJ1-2	CSARPQGANYGYTF	TGCAGTGCGAGGCCACAGGGAGCTAACTATGGCTACACCTTC
few	TRBV6-2/TRBV6-3	-	TRBJ2-5	CASSFLPGLQYF	TGTGCCAGCAGCTTTCTCCCGGGACTTCAGTACTTC
once	TRBV7-6	-	TRBJ2-7	CASSAMPLRGGGEQYF	TGTGCCAGCAGCGCAATGCCGCTGCGGGGTGGAGGCGAGCAGTACTTC
-	TRBV6-1	-	TRBJ2-7	CASSSLDRGEQYF	TGTGCCAGCAGCTCGCTTGATAGAGGCGAGCAGTACTTC
-	TRBV6-1	-	TRBJ1-1	CASGRDNTEAFF	TGTGCCAGCGGACGGGACAACACTGAAGCTTTCTTT
few	TRBV6-1	-	TRBJ2-6	CASCGGPGANVLTF	TGTGCCAGCTGCGGCGGGCCTGGGGCCAACGTCCTGACTTTC
-	TRBV2	-	TRBJ2-1	CASTLRLTEQFF	TGTGCCAGCACTCTCCGACTCACTGAGCAGTTCTTC
-	TRBV19	-	TRBJ1-5	CASSGWGDNQPQHF	TGTGCCAGTAGTGGGTGGGGAGACAATCAGCCCCAGCATTTT